Listed below are T cell receptor beta chains from one sample, sequenced in a study of identical twins. TCRdb re-derived calls from the 5' RACE reads in MiXCR, one entry per CDR3 protein. The sample contains 300,000 or so distinct CDR3 sequences, 7.5% to 9.5% of which appear only once. This same sample was also taken into another study, of yellow fever vaccine responses in identical twins.

Sequences were obtained from CD8+ T cells sorted from blood. These receptors came from a woman between 18 and 30 years old in good health. Each CDR3 is given with its conserved first and last residue. A D gene is named only where the DNA matches it firmly.

16 | TRBJ1-5 | TRBV21-1 | - | CASSKARRRDSGPQHF
18 | TRBJ2-6 | TRBV29-1 | - | CSVEFLESREAGANVLTF
12 | TRBJ2-1 | TRBV5-1 | - | CASSPLTDEQFF
17 | TRBJ2-3 | TRBV9 | - | CASSVFRRLDRTDTQYF
13 | TRBJ1-1 | TRBV20-1 | - | CSALTFGNTEAFF
14 | TRBJ1-1 | TRBV7-8 | - | CASSLAGGGTEAFF
15 | TRBJ2-3 | TRBV5-6 | - | CASTPIGGEADTQYF
12 | TRBJ2-3 | TRBV6-5 | - | CASSTSGDTQYF
13 | TRBJ2-1 | TRBV20-1 | - | CSARDWADNEQFF
16 | TRBJ2-1 | TRBV24-1 | TRBD1 | CATSDLGQGVINEQFF
13 | TRBJ1-2 | TRBV28 | TRBD1 | CASTLTGIDGYTF
15 | TRBJ2-7 | TRBV29-1 | - | CSVEFSTGPDYEQYF
14 | TRBJ2-7 | TRBV19 | TRBD2 | CASSIGGRVYEQYF
15 | TRBJ2-2 | TRBV6-2/TRBV6-3 | - | CASTTGTLNTGELFF
14 | TRBJ2-1 | TRBV2 | TRBD2 | CASSEAGGVDEQFF
13 | TRBJ2-1 | TRBV6-6 | - | CASSYTQRTGQFF